These 29 T cell receptor beta chains were sequenced from one sample in a study of Graves' ophthalmopathy and Graves' hyperthyroidism. Amplified material comprised TCR beta CDR3 regions derived from RNA transcripts. A first-round RT-PCR used HTBI primers, followed by a second-round multiplex PCR. Each CDR3 protein gets one entry after TCRdb re-called the multiplex PCR reads with MiXCR. The sample records almost 400,000 distinct CDR3 sequences, around 19% being singletons. The sequencing sample was made of peripheral blood. These receptors came from a woman between 18 and 29 years old with Graves' ophthalmopathy.

This clonotype appeared many times. The rearrangement joins TRBV28 to TRBJ2-7; weak D call: TRBD1 (6 bases). The V and J ends lost 6 bases and 0 bases respectively, with 18 bases between them. Per germline, CDR1 MDHEN and CDR2 SYDVKM. The CDR3 is 16 residues long. This CDR3 reads CASRNIGGPISYEQYF. The CDR3 DNA is TGTGCCAGCAGGAACATAGGGGGACCCATCTCCTACGAGCAGTACTTC. Looking up the rest from reference TRBV28 and TRBJ2-7 gives the full variable domain: DVKVTQSSRYLVKRTGEKVFLECVQDMDHENMFWYRQDPGLGLRLIYFSYDVKMKEKGDIPEGYSVSREKKERFSLILESASTNQTSMYLCASRNIGGPISYEQYFGPGTRLTVT.

In its sample, this clonotype was seen many times. V is TRBV6-2 or TRBV6-3 and J is TRBJ2-7; perhaps TRBD2 as D (6 bases). The CDR3 is made up of 12 amino acids. The germline gives CDR1 MNHEY, CDR2 SVGEGT. V shed 8 bases and J shed 4 bases, with 12 bases lying between them. CDR3 loop: CASRGTDYEQYF. The DNA for the CDR3 is TGTGCCAGCCGGGGGACGGATTACGAGCAGTACTTC.

This clonotype was picked up a small number of times. V is TRBV19 and J is TRBJ1-1; D is possibly TRBD1 (5 bases). The CDR3 spans 13 residues. Trimming took off 6 bases at V and 7 bases at J, with 15 bases between the two ends. Per germline, CDR1 LNHDA and CDR2 SQIVND (reference sequence). For the CDR3, the DNA is TGTGCCAGTAGGCCCCACCGGGGCAATGAAGCTTTCTTT. Translation: CASRPHRGNEAFF. Complete variable domain (other parts from reference TRBV19 and TRBJ1-1): DGGITQSPKYLFRKEGQNVTLSCEQNLNHDAMYWYRQDPGQGLRLIYYSQIVNDFQKGDIAEGYSVSREKKESFPLTVTSAQKNPTAFYLCASRPHRGNEAFFGQGTRLTVV.

The sample holds many counts of this clonotype. The chain is built from TRBV29-1 and TRBJ2-2, with D possibly being TRBD1 or TRBD2 (7 bases each). V lost 6 bases, J lost 3 bases, and 14 bases lay in between. The CDR3 loop spans 14 amino acids. Germline V gene sequence: CDR1 SQVTM, CDR2 ANQGSEA. This CDR3 is CSVLTGRDTGELFF. For the CDR3, the DNA is TGCAGCGTCTTGACAGGGAGGGACACCGGGGAGCTGTTTTTT.

This clonotype appeared many times. This sequence joins TRBV2 and TRBJ1-1; D possibly corresponds to TRBD1 (6 bases). The V gene's germline CDR1 is SNHLY and CDR2 FYNNEI. V was clipped by 6 bases and J by 8 bases, with 10 bases between them. The CDR3 length is 11 residues. The CDR3 here is CASRDGQEAFF. In DNA form, the CDR3 reads TGTGCCAGCAGGGACGGACAGGAAGCTTTCTTT.

This clonotype was seen ten or more times. The V call is TRBV9, the J call TRBJ2-5, with D perhaps being TRBD1 or TRBD2 (5 bases each). The germline V gene has CDR1 SGDLS and CDR2 YYNGEE. Between the trimmed V and J ends, which lost 0 bases and 1 base, there was a span of 13 bases. This CDR3 is built from 16 residues. CDR3 DNA: TGTGCCAGCAGCGTAGGGGGGACCGATCTCCAAGAGACCCAGTACTTC. Translated, it gives CASSVGGTDLQETQYF.

This clonotype has at least ten counts. The rearrangement uses TRBV6-1 and TRBJ1-1; D uncertain. CDR1 MNHNS and CDR2 SASEGT come from the germline V gene. V lost 6 bases to trimming and J lost 1 base, with 12 bases between them. The CDR3 consists of 14 residues. CDR3 protein: CASRRPGGNTEAFF. CDR3 DNA: TGTGCCAGCAGACGTCCGGGCGGGAACACTGAAGCTTTCTTT.

This clonotype was counted many times. This sequence joins TRBV5-1 and TRBJ1-6, with D unresolved. Germline-derived CDR1 and CDR2 are SGHRS and YFSETQ. V lost 2 bases and J 5 bases, leaving 5 bases between the germline ends. The CDR3 extends over 13 amino acids. Here the CDR3 DNA reads TGCGCCAGCAGCTTTGGGGATAATTCACCCCTCCACTTT. Protein: CASSFGDNSPLHF.

Ten or more counts support this clonotype. V usage is TRBV6-4 and J usage is TRBJ1-3; D is perhaps TRBD1 (5 bases). With 7 bases removed from V and 1 base from J, the gap between germline ends came to 20 bases. The CDR3 runs 17 residues. Germline-derived CDR1 and CDR2 are MRHNA and SNTAGT. For the CDR3, the DNA is TGTGCCAGCACTCTAAGCGGGGGGAGAGATTCTGGAAACACCATATATTTT. Its translation: CASTLSGGRDSGNTIYF.

This clonotype was counted ten times or more. V gene TRBV19 combines with J gene TRBJ1-1; tentatively, D is TRBD1 (5 bases). This CDR3 comprises 15 residues. Between the trimmed V and J ends, which lost 3 bases and 6 bases, there was a span of 17 bases. Germline CDR1 is LNHDA and CDR2 is SQIVND (reference sequence). CDR3 nucleotide sequence: TGTGCCAGTAGTATTTTCGGCGGGGACGGATCTGAAGCTTTCTTT. This encodes CASSIFGGDGSEAFF.

This clonotype was seen ten or more times. The gene calls are TRBV6-5 and TRBJ1-5; possible D gene TRBD1, 6 bases. The CDR3 consists of 14 residues. Per the germline V gene, CDR1 is MNHEY and CDR2 is SVGAGI. V lost 2 bases, J lost 6 bases, and 11 bases lay in between. CDR3 bases: TGTGCCAGCAGTTACGATTACAGGGTTCAGCCCCAGCATTTT. It translates to CASSYDYRVQPQHF.

This clonotype was found a few times. The chain uses TRBV6-1 and TRBJ2-1, with no clear D. The germline V gene encodes CDR1 MNHNS and CDR2 SASEGT. The V end was cut by 7 bases, the J end by 3 bases, with 16 bases between. The CDR3 has 15 amino acids. This chain's CDR3 is CASNPHRADYNEQFF. Here the CDR3 DNA reads TGTGCCAGCAACCCCCACAGAGCTGACTACAATGAGCAGTTCTTC.

This clonotype showed up many times. The genes are TRBV5-1 and TRBJ2-5; TRBD2 agrees at 7 bases. Germline loops: CDR1 SGHRS, CDR2 YFSETQ. The CDR3 runs to 15 residues. V lost 1 base and J lost 5; bases outside the gene matches: 8. The DNA for the CDR3 is TGCGCCAGCAGCTTGAGGAGCGGGATGGGGGAGACCCAGTACTTC. It specifies CASSLRSGMGETQYF.

This clonotype came up many times. The chain employs TRBV19 and TRBJ2-6; 9 positions agree with TRBD1. The J segment lost 4 bases and the V segment lost 1 base, leaving 11 bases of the junction unmatched. The CDR3 extends over 19 amino acids. Germline assignment: CDR1 LNHDA and CDR2 SQIVND (reference sequence). CDR3 residues: CASSIVGDRGAVGANVLTF. The CDR3 DNA sequence: TGTGCCAGTAGTATAGTAGGCGACAGGGGGGCAGTAGGGGCCAACGTCCTGACTTTC.

The sample holds one count of this clonotype. The gene calls are TRBV6-1 and TRBJ2-2; D may be TRBD2 (5 bases). Germline V lookup: CDR1 MNHNS, CDR2 SASEGT. The CDR3 length is 15 residues. Deletions cut 4 bases from V and 5 bases from J, with 14 bases between. The CDR3 sequence is CASSGRGDRTGELFF. As DNA, the CDR3 is TGTGCCAGCAGTGGACGGGGAGATAGAACCGGGGAGCTGTTTTTT.

This clonotype was seen ten or more times. The chain couples TRBV20-1 to TRBJ2-7; the match to TRBD2 covers 10 bases. With V trimmed by 3 bases and J by 1 base, 6 bases remained unmatched. The CDR3 length is 15 residues. Germline V gene sequence: CDR1 DFQATT, CDR2 SNEGSKA (reference sequence). The CDR3, as DNA: TGCAGTGCTAGCTCAAGGACTAGCGGTTCCTACGAGCAGTACTTC. Translation: CSASSRTSGSYEQYF.

Ten or more counts support this clonotype. This chain links TRBV30 with TRBJ2-5, with 8 nucleotides matching TRBD2. CDR1 and CDR2 from the germline V gene are GTSNPN and SVGIG (reference sequence). V lost 3 bases to trimming and J lost 0 bases; unmatched junction nucleotides: 3. This CDR3 spans 14 amino acids. The CDR3 region has the DNA TGTGCCTGGAGCCGGGGGGGAGACCAAGAGACCCAGTACTTC. Its translation is CAWSRGGDQETQYF. The variable domain in full, completed from reference TRBV30 and TRBJ2-5, reads SQTIHQWPATLVQPVGSPLSLECTVEGTSNPNLYWYRQAAGRGLQLLFYSVGIGQISSEVPQNLSASRPQDRQFILSSKKLLLSDSGFYLCAWSRGGDQETQYFGPGTRLLVL.

This clonotype was detected ten times or more. This chain uses TRBV6-5 with TRBJ2-7; TRBD2 aligns across 10 bases. The CDR3 has 15 amino acids. Germline lookup yields CDR1 MNHEY and CDR2 SVGAGI. With 6 bases clipped from V and 1 base from J, the junction kept 6 bases outside the gene matches. Here the CDR3 DNA reads TGTGCCAGCAGCGCGTCACTAGCGGGGTCCTACGAGCAGTACTTC. Protein product: CASSASLAGSYEQYF.

In its sample, this clonotype was seen many times. The V and J genes are TRBV28 and TRBJ2-7; TRBD1 or TRBD2 may be the D gene (5 bases each). In germline, CDR1 is MDHEN, CDR2 SYDVKM. The CDR3 has 15 residues. V was cut by 4 bases and J by 7 bases, with 20 bases left in between. The CDR3 nucleotides are TGTGCCAGCAGTTCCACCGGGCGGCCTGGGGGTGAGCAGTACTTC. It encodes CASSSTGRPGGEQYF. Full variable domain (outside the CDR3, taken from reference TRBV28 and TRBJ2-7): DVKVTQSSRYLVKRTGEKVFLECVQDMDHENMFWYRQDPGLGLRLIYFSYDVKMKEKGDIPEGYSVSREKKERFSLILESASTNQTSMYLCASSSTGRPGGEQYFGPGTRLTVT.

V gene TRBV4-1 combines with J gene TRBJ2-5; D uncertain. Germline assignment: CDR1 MGHRA and CDR2 YSYEKL. V was cut by 3 bases and J by 2 bases, with 10 bases left in between. The length of the CDR3 is 14 residues. Here the CDR3 reads CASSQPRAQETQYF. The DNA for the CDR3 is TGCGCCAGCAGCCAGCCACGTGCACAAGAGACCCAGTACTTC.

The chain recombines TRBV12-3 or TRBV12-4 with TRBJ1-2, with 8 bases matching TRBD1. V was clipped by 7 bases and J by 3 bases; unmatched bases: 4. This CDR3 is 13 amino acids long. The CDR3 coding sequence is TGTGCCAGCACCACGACAGGGGACTATGGCTACACCTTC. Its translation: CASTTTGDYGYTF.

This clonotype was seen at least ten times. This chain joins TRBV28 and TRBJ2-7; no clear D gene. Germline loops: CDR1 MDHEN, CDR2 SYDVKM. The V gene lost 7 bases and the J gene lost 2 bases, with 12 bases spanning the gap. The CDR3 totals 13 residues. CDR3 loop: CASKGDTTYEQYF. CDR3 DNA: TGTGCCAGCAAGGGCGATACCACCTACGAGCAGTACTTC. Full variable domain (remainder filled in from reference TRBV28 and TRBJ2-7): DVKVTQSSRYLVKRTGEKVFLECVQDMDHENMFWYRQDPGLGLRLIYFSYDVKMKEKGDIPEGYSVSREKKERFSLILESASTNQTSMYLCASKGDTTYEQYFGPGTRLTVT.

The table lists this clonotype with many counts. The rearrangement links TRBV7-9 to TRBJ2-5; tentatively, D is TRBD2 (5 bases). Germline assignment: CDR1 SEHNR and CDR2 FQNEAQ (reference sequence). The CDR3 has 16 residues. Trimming pared 1 base from V and 2 bases from J, leaving 14 bases between. Here the CDR3 reads CASSLDPRRGQETQYF. The CDR3 DNA reads as TGTGCCAGCAGCTTAGATCCCCGCAGAGGGCAAGAGACCCAGTACTTC.

This chain joins TRBV4-1 and TRBJ1-5; TRBD1 matches at 7 bases. V lost 3 bases and J lost 7; bases outside the gene matches: 15. This CDR3 spans 17 amino acids. Germline V CDR1 and CDR2: MGHRA, YSYEKL. CDR3 nucleotide sequence: TGCGCCAGCAGCCATACACATCCGATGGCAGGGGGGCAGCCCCAGCATTTT. As protein: CASSHTHPMAGGQPQHF.

In this sample, this clonotype turned up many times. V gene TRBV4-3 combines with J gene TRBJ2-5; D gene unclear. Germline-derived CDR1 and CDR2 are LGHNA and YSLEER. Trimming stripped 1 base from V and 4 bases from J, with 7 bases between. The CDR3 has 13 amino acids. In DNA form, the CDR3 reads TGCGCCAGCAGCCAAGGGGTGCGAGAGACCCAGTACTTC. This gives the protein CASSQGVRETQYF.

This clonotype appeared many times. The chain couples TRBV7-6 to TRBJ2-7, with 8 bases identical to TRBD1. CDR1 SGHVS and CDR2 FNYEAQ come from the germline V gene. The CDR3 totals 16 residues. Trimming cost V 5 bases and J 2 bases; bases outside gene matches: 11. This CDR3 is CASSVGRDRPPYEQYF. The CDR3 region has the DNA TGTGCCAGCAGCGTTGGCCGGGACAGGCCACCCTACGAGCAGTACTTC.

As for this clonotype: A much more abundant neighbour one base away suggests this may be a read error. In nucleotides, the CDR3 is TGCGCCAGCAGCTTAGACGCCATCCAGGGGCACGAGCAGTACTTC. Translating it yields CASSLDAIQGHEQYF. The chain joins TRBV5-1 to TRBJ2-7; D possibly corresponds to TRBD1 (6 bases). The CDR3 is 15 residues long. The germline V and J ends were trimmed by 2 bases and 5 bases, with 17 bases remaining between them. CDR1 SGHRS and CDR2 YFSETQ come from the germline V gene.

This clonotype was seen many times. V and J are TRBV20-1 and TRBJ2-5; either TRBD1 or TRBD2 may supply D (7 bases each). The CDR3 extends over 16 amino acids. V was pared by 0 bases and J by 5 bases, with 19 bases between. Germline V gives CDR1 DFQATT, CDR2 SNEGSKA (reference sequence). The DNA for the CDR3 is TGCAGTGCTAGAGACGTCAGGGAGGGGGCAGAGGAGACCCAGTACTTC. The encoded protein is CSARDVREGAEETQYF.

This clonotype has a count of ten or more. This rearrangement joins TRBV11-2 to TRBJ2-7; 8 bases are a match to TRBD2. Germline CDR1 and CDR2: SGHAT and FQNNGV. The trim removed 4 bases at V and 7 bases at J, leaving 9 bases unmatched. CDR3 size: 14 residues. Here the CDR3 DNA reads TGTGCCAGCAGCTCCTCCGGGACTAGGAGTGAGCAGTACTTC. Translation gives CASSSSGTRSEQYF.